The subject of this entry is one T cell receptor beta chain. Its antigen is still unknown. The CDR3 spans 16 residues. The data are from a study of blood T cells in healthy people across ages. Study-wide points: Estimated diversity across one million T cells was deemed an underestimate.

Combining a sample-barcoded 5' primer with a J-beta primer mix, a second PCR ran for roughly 6 to 11 cycles. TCRdb processed the 5' RACE reads anew with MiXCR; each CDR3 protein has one entry. The data show about 1.5 million distinct CDR3 sequences, approximately 38% seen once. The specimen sequenced was blood. V and J are TRBV21-1 and TRBJ2-1. TRBV21-1 is assigned pseudogene status. The receptor comes from a woman younger than 30 in good health. In DNA, the CDR3 is TGTGCCAGCAGCAAGATCGGCGGGATCCCCTACAATGAGCAGTTCTTC. Amino acid sequence: CASSKIGGIPYNEQFF.